This is a list of T cell receptor beta chains from one sample in a study of glioma-infiltrating T cells after dendritic cell vaccination. TCRdb's copy holds only in-frame clones and misses some; the assay was immunoSEQ multiplex PCR. The profile shows some 58,000 clones, more than 75% of them singletons. The specimen comprised blood, sampled after dendritic cell vaccination. These receptors were collected from a human donor with glioblastoma. CDR3s include the opening cysteine and the closing phenylalanine or tryptophan.

CDR3 length,V gene,CDR3 protein
15,TRBV9,CASSAGQFSGNTIYF
15,TRBV9,CASSVVSGNTGELFF
14,TRBV5-1,CASSIRTGQYEQYF
15,TRBV5-4,CASSEGTRHGYEQYF
14,TRBV19,CASSVGFSGNTIYF
17,TRBV10-3,CAISELSRDSHSYEQYF
15,TRBV4-1,CASSQDLPVYNEQFF
13,TRBV5-4,CASSLAVSYEQYF
15,TRBV15,CATSGGQAYNSPLHF
13,TRBV9,CASSPRLHNEQFF
15,TRBV9,CASSPSGGPYNEQFF
14,TRBV7-9,CASSSGQGREKLFF
11,TRBV2,CARANNYGYTF
16,TRBV9,CASSVGQGAFGNTIYF
15,TRBV11-3,CASSLDPLQGVEQYF
12,TRBV11-3,CASSLSSTEAFF
12,TRBV29-1,CSVAGVGSEAFF
14,TRBV4-3,CASSQRVQGGGYTF
16,TRBV11-1,CASSSGLHGVTDTQYF
16,TRBV19,CASSTGTGLMNTEAFF
20,TRBV15,CATSRDPDSRGGSSYNEQFF
15,TRBV4-3,CASSQDLAIHNEQFF
19,TRBV4-3,CASSQEPAGGWLRNTEAFF
14,TRBV10-1,CASSEGGMNTEAFF
16,TRBV4-2,CASSQDGDRGRYEQYF
13,TRBV4-1,CASSLIGLGTQYF
15,TRBV13,CASSLDRGGPYEQYF
13,TRBV6-5,CASSLGQTSPLHF
18,TRBV11-2,CASSSRRGSGVSNQPQHF